These T cell receptor beta chains were read from a single sample in a study of blood T cell repertoires in COVID-19. Assay: immunoSEQ multiplex PCR; the TCRdb copy retains only in-frame clones and omits some. This table holds fewer than 85,000 clones, more than 80% found once. The sample consisted of peripheral blood. These receptor sequences come from a woman older than 75 with active or convalescent COVID-19. Each CDR3 is given with its conserved first and last residue. Fields, in order: J gene, clone size, V gene, CDR3 length, CDR3 protein. A clone size is listed for some rows: how often the clone was seen (once, few, many), or a class if it is expanded.

TRBJ2-2 NA TRBV5-4 15 CASSVQHANTGELFF
TRBJ1-5 NA TRBV3-1/TRBV3-2 15 CASSQSEYSNQPQHF
TRBJ2-5 once TRBV6-5 14 CATRQGQVRETQYF
TRBJ1-2 NA TRBV18 14 CASSAQGNVDGYTF
TRBJ1-3 NA TRBV9 15 CASSEIGSSGNTIYF
TRBJ1-2 many TRBV19 14 CASSITPPSNGYTF
TRBJ1-2 NA TRBV28 16 CASSFVYRANFYGYTF
TRBJ2-5 once TRBV18 17 CASSPGGVAGGQETQYF
TRBJ2-1 once TRBV14 17 CASSQDFSGGRWERQFF
TRBJ2-7 NA TRBV6-2/TRBV6-3 13 CASSYLGGYEQYF
TRBJ2-7 few TRBV2 14 CASSVGLAGGWQYF
TRBJ2-3 NA TRBV7-3 14 CASSETGGTDTQYF
TRBJ2-1 NA TRBV7-6 18 CASSLGLAGGAPYNEQFF
TRBJ1-5 NA TRBV28 16 CASSQYTGGGNQPQHF
TRBJ1-5 NA TRBV7-2 13 CARGWQGEQPQHF
TRBJ1-5 NA TRBV3-1/TRBV3-2 14 CASSQEGGLEPQHF
TRBJ1-2 NA TRBV5-1 15 CASSSGQGAAYGYTF
TRBJ2-1 NA TRBV4-3 15 CASSQVGGSFNEQFF
TRBJ1-6 NA TRBV18 14 CASKTELYNSPLHF
TRBJ1-1 NA TRBV12-5 17 CASGFGQGRKEGTEAFF